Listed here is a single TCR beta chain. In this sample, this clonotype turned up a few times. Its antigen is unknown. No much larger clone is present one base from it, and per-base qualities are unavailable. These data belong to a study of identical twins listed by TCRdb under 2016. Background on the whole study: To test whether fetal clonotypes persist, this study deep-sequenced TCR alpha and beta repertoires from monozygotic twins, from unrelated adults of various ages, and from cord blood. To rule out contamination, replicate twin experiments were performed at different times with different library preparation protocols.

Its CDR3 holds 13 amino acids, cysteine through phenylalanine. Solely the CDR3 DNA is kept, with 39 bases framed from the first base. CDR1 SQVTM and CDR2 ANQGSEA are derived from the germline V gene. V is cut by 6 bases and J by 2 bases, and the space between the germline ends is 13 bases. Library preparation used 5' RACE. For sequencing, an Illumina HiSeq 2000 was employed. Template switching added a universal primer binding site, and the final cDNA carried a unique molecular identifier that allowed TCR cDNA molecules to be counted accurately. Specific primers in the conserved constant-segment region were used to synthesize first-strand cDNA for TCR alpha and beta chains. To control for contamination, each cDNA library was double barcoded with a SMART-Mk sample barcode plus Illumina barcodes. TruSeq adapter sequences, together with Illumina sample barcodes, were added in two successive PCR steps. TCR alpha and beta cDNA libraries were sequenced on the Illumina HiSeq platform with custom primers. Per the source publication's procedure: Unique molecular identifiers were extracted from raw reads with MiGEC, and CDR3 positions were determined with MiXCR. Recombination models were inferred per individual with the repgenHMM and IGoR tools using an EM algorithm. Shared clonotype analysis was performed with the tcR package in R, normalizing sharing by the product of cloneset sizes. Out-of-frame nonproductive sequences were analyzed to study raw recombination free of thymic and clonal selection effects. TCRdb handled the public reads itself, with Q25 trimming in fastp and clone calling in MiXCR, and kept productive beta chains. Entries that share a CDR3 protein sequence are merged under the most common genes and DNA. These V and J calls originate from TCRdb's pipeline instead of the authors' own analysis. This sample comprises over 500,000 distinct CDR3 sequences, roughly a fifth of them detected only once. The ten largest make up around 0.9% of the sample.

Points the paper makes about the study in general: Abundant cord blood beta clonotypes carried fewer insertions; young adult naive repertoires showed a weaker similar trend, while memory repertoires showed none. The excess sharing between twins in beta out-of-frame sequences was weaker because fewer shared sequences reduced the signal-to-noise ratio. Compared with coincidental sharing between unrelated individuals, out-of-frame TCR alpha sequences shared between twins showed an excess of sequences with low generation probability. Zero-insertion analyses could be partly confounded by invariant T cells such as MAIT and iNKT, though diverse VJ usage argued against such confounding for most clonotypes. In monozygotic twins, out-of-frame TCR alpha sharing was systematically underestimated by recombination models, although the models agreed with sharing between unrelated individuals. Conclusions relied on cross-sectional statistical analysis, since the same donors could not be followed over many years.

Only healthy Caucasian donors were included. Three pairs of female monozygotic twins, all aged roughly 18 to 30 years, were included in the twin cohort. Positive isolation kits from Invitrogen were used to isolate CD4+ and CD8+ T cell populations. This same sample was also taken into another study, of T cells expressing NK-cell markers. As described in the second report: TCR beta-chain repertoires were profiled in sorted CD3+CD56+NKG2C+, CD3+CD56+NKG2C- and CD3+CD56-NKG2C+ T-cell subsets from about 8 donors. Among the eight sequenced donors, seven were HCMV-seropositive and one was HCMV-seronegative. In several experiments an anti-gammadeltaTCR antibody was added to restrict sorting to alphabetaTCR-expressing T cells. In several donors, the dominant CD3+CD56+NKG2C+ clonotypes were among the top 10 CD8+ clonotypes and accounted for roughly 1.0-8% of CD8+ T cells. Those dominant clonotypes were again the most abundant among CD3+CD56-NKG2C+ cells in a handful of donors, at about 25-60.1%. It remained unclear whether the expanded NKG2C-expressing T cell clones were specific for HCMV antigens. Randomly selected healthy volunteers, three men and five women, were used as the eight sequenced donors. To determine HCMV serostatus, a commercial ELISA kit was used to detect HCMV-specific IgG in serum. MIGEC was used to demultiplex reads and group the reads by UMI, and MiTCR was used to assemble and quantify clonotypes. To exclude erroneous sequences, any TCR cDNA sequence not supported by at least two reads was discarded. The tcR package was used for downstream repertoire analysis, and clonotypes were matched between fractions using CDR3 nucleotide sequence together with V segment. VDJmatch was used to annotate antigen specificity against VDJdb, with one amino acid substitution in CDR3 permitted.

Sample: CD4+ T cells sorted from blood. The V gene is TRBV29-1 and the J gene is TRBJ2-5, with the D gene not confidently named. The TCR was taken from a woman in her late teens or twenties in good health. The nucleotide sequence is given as TGCAGCGTCCGAGGACGGCTACAAGAGACCCAGTACTTC. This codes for CSVRGRLQETQYF.